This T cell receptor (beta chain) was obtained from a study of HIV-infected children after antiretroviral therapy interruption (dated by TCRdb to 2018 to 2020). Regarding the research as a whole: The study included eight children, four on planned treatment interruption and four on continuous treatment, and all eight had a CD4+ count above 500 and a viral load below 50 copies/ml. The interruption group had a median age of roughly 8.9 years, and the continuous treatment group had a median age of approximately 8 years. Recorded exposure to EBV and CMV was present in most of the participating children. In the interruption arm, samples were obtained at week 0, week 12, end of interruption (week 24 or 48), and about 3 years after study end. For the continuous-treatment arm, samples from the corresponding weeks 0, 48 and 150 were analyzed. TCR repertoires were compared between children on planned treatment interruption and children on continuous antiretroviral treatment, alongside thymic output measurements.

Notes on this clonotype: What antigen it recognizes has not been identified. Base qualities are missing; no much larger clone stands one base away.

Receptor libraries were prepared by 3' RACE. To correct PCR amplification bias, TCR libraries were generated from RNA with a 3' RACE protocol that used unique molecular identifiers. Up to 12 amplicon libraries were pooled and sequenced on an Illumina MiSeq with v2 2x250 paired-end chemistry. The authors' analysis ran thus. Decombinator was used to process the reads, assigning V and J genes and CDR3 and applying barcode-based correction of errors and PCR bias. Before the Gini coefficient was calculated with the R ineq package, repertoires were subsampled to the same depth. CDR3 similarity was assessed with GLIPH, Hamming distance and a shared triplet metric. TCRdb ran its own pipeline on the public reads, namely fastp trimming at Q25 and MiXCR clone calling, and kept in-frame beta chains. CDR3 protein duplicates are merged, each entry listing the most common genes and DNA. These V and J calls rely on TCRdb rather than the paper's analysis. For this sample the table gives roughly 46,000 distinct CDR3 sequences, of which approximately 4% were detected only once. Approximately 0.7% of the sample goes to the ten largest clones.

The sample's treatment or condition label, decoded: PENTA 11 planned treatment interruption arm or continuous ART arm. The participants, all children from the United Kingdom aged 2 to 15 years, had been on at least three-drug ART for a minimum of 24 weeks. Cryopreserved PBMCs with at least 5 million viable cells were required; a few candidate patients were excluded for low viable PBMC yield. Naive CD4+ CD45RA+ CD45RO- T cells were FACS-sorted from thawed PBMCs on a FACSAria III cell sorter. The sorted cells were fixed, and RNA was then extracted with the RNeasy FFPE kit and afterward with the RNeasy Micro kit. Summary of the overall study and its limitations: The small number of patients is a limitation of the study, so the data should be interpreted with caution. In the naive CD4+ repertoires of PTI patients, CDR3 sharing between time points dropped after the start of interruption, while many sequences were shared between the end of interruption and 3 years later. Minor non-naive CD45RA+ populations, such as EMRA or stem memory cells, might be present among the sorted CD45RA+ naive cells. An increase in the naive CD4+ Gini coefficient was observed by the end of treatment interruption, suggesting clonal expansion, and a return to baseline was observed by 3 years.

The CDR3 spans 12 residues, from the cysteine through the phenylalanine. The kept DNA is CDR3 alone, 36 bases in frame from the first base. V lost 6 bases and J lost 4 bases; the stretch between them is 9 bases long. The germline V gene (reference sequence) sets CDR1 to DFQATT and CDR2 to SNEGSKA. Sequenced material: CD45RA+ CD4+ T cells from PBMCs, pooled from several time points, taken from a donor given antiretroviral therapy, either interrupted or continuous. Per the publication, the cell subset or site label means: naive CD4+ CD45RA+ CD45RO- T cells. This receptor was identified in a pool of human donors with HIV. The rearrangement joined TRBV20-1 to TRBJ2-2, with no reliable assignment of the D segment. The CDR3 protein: CSAPKRTGELFF. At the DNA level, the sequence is TGCAGTGCCCCTAAGCGCACCGGGGAGCTGTTTTTT.